This T cell receptor (beta chain) emerged from a study of patients and donors after allogeneic stem cell transplantation. This clonotype appeared a few times. Germline V lookup: CDR1 SGDLS, CDR2 YYNGEE. With 0 bases removed from V and 0 bases from J, the gap between germline ends came to 9 bases. This CDR3 has 16 residues. Using its own MiXCR run on the RT-PCR reads, TCRdb lists one record per CDR3 protein. The sample lists about a million distinct CDR3 sequences, roughly 18% occurring once. V and J are TRBV9 and TRBJ2-2; D unresolved. This clonotype was sampled from a human donor who was either an allogeneic HSCT recipient or a stem cell or donor lymphocyte infusion donor (not recorded which). It is not recorded whose cells these are; they may come from a transplant donor. Sequenced sample: blood, either unsorted or a sorted T cell fraction (not recorded which). The CDR3 region is CASSVAATSNTGELFF. Written as DNA, the CDR3 is TGTGCCAGCAGCGTAGCGGCTACCTCGAACACCGGGGAGCTGTTTTTT.